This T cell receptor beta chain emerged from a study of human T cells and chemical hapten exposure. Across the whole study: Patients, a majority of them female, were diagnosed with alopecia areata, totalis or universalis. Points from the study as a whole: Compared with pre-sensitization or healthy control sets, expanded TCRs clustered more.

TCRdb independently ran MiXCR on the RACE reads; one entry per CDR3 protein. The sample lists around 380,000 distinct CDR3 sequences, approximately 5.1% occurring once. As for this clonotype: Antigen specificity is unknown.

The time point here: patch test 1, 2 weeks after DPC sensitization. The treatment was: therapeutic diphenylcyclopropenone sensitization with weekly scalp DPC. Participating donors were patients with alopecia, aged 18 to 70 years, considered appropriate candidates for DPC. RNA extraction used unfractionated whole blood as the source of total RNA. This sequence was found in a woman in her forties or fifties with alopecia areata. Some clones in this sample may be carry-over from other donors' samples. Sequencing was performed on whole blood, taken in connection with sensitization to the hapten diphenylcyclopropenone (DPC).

The DNA of the CDR3 is TGCAGCGTTGAACGAAGACTAGCGGATTACAATGAGCAGTTCTTC. Encoded protein: CSVERRLADYNEQFF. The V call is TRBV29-1, the J call TRBJ2-1, with TRBD2 identical over 9 bases. V lost 2 bases and J lost 4; bases outside the gene matches: 6. Germline V CDR1 and CDR2: SQVTM, ANQGSEA. The CDR3 is 15 amino acids.